The TCR beta chain described here comes from a study of T cell clones after liver transplantation. Overall study: A pre-transplant mixed lymphocyte reaction with TCRbeta sequencing defined graft-donor-reactive clones followed in post-transplant blood.

Clones were read by immunoSEQ multiplex PCR, and TCRdb kept only the in-frame ones, dropping some. The sample includes around 71,000 clones, 75% to 90% of them seen just once. The CDR3 runs to 15 residues. Germline lookup yields CDR1 SNHLY and CDR2 FYNNEI. J was trimmed by 4 bases and V by 6 bases; bases with no gene match: 8. This clone has just one count. Its cognate antigen is unknown. Study-level findings and limits: In a couple of subjects, few donor cells limited the measurable donor-reactive repertoire.

The specimen was CD4+ T cells from blood, collected 12 months after liver transplant. V and J are TRBV2 and TRBJ2-1; 8 nucleotides agree with TRBD2. This clonotype was obtained from a human patient who received a liver transplant. Part of the T cell pool may stem from the graft donor. CDR3 amino acids: CASRASGRLYNEQFF. The CDR3, as DNA: TGTGCCAGCAGGGCTAGCGGGCGCCTTTACAATGAGCAGTTCTTC. The whole variable domain, filled in from reference TRBV2 and TRBJ2-1, reads EPEVTQTPSHQVTQMGQEVILRCVPISNHLYFYWYRQILGQKVEFLVSFYNNEISEKSEIFDDQFSVERPDGSNFTLKIRSTKLEDSAMYFCASRASGRLYNEQFFGPGTRLTVL.